This T cell receptor beta chain was identified during a study of blood T cell repertoires in COVID-19. Study context: Whether acute or convalescent, the COVID-19 samples came from the United States, Italy and Spain.

This CDR3 spans 12 amino acids. Germline lookup yields CDR1 SGDLS and CDR2 YYNGEE. The germline V and J ends were trimmed by 4 bases and 4 bases, with 6 bases remaining between them. Method: immunoSEQ multiplex PCR; TCRdb's copy keeps in-frame clones and lacks some. The sample carries around 100,000 clones, roughly 86% recorded once. The sequenced sample consisted of peripheral blood. The chain couples TRBV9 to TRBJ2-1; D unclear. This clonotype was sampled from a man aged 40-50 years with acute or convalescent COVID-19. The CDR3 DNA reads as TGTGCCAGCAGCCCTGAGTACAATGAGCAGTTCTTC. Amino acids: CASSPEYNEQFF.